One T cell receptor (beta chain) is described in this entry. This receptor's antigen is unknown. Base qualities are missing; no much larger clone stands one base away. The germline V gene sets CDR1 to SGHDT and CDR2 to YYEEEE. From the cysteine through the phenylalanine, the CDR3 covers 11 amino acids. Only CDR3 DNA remains: 33 bases, in frame from the first base. V is cut back by 4 bases and J by 7 bases, with 1 base in the junction unmatched. The data were taken from a study of T cell changes during pregnancy in multiple sclerosis (dated by TCRdb to the late 2010s). Context from the whole study: The study looked at changes in the T cell repertoire across pregnancy in women with multiple sclerosis.

The library came from the immunoSEQ multiplex PCR assay. The clones in this table, taken by TCRdb from immuneACCESS, are in-frame only. Not every clone is retained; where verified, under half of the shortfall comes from an unresolved V gene, and the cause of the rest is unknown. In all, the sample holds approximately 85,000 clones, and around 93% of those were seen once. More than 2% of the sample goes to the ten largest clones. This material consisted of peripheral blood, taken in the third trimester of pregnancy. The clonotype originates from a female donor with multiple sclerosis, enrolled in a pregnancy study. The chain joins TRBV5-6 to TRBJ1-1, with TRBD1 matching 7 junction bases. In nucleotides, the sequence is TGTGCCAGCAGCGGGACAGTTGAAGCTTTCTTT. It translates as CASSGTVEAFF.